Each of the 9 T cell receptor beta chains below was sequenced from the same sample in a study of OX40 agonist ivuxolimab in advanced cancers. Profiling relied on immunoSEQ multiplex PCR, and the TCRdb table lists in-frame clones only, not all of them. In the table there are some 55,000 clones, 80% of which are singletons. Sequenced material: CD4+ or CD8+ T cells sorted from blood, taken in a trial of the OX40 agonist ivuxolimab. The receptors originated from an adult with an advanced solid tumor such as melanoma, head and neck, liver or kidney cancer.

This sequence joins TRBV18 and TRBJ2-7; 9 nucleotides align to TRBD2. There are 15 residues in the CDR3. The junction had 4 bases not matched to a gene; V was cut back by 2 bases and J by 2 bases. The germline V gene has CDR1 KGHSH and CDR2 LQKENI. The CDR3 sequence: CASSPSGRQTYEQYF. The CDR3 DNA reads TGTGCCAGCTCACCAAGCGGGAGGCAGACCTACGAGCAGTACTTC.

J is TRBJ1-3 and V is TRBV28; TRBD1 aligns across 8 bases. With 6 bases clipped from V and 3 bases from J, the junction kept 4 bases outside the gene matches. The germline gives CDR1 MDHEN, CDR2 SYDVKM. The CDR3 sequence is 14 residues long. The CDR3 loop is CASSLDRVGNTIYF. Written as DNA, the CDR3 is TGTGCCAGCAGCCTGGACAGGGTTGGAAACACCATATATTTT.

The chain employs TRBV27 and TRBJ2-1, with TRBD2 matching over 9 bases. The CDR3 totals 15 residues. The J segment lost 6 bases and the V segment lost 2 bases, leaving 5 bases of the junction unmatched. Germline V gene data show CDR1 as MNHEY and CDR2 as SMNVEV (reference sequence). The CDR3 DNA is TGTGCCAGCAGTTTAGCGGGAGGGCCAATCAATGAGCAGTTCTTC. The encoded protein is CASSLAGGPINEQFF.

The genes are TRBV7-6 and TRBJ1-4, with D uncertain. The V gene's germline CDR1 is SGHVS and CDR2 FNYEAQ. Trimming took off 5 bases at V and 8 bases at J, with 12 bases between the two ends. This CDR3 region has 13 residues. The CDR3: CASSRTGKEKLFF. Written as DNA, the CDR3 is TGTGCCAGCAGCCGGACGGGCAAAGAAAAACTGTTTTTT.

The chain is built from TRBV19 and TRBJ2-1; 8 nucleotides line up with TRBD2. The trim removed 5 bases at V and 7 bases at J, leaving 16 bases unmatched. The CDR3 has 17 amino acids. Looked up from germline, CDR1 is LNHDA and CDR2 is SQIVND (reference sequence). The CDR3 DNA sequence: TGTGCCAGTAGTCCTCTGTTGGAGCGGGAGAAGGGGAATGAGCAGTTCTTC. Translating gives CASSPLLEREKGNEQFF.

The CDR3 loop is CATSRTTGQGSLWEQFF. DNA for the CDR3: TGTGCCACCAGCAGGACCACGGGACAGGGGTCCCTGTGGGAGCAGTTCTTC. V is TRBV15 and J is TRBJ2-1; 10 bases map to TRBD1. J gave up 10 bases and V 3 bases, and 15 bases lay outside the gene matches. Germline V gene sequence: CDR1 LNHNV, CDR2 YYDKDF (reference sequence). CDR3 length equals 17 residues.

The genes are TRBV5-4 and TRBJ1-3; D is possibly TRBD1 (6 bases). The CDR3 loop spans 15 amino acids. V gave up 4 bases and J gave up 3 bases, with 14 bases separating them. Looked up from germline, CDR1 is SGHNT and CDR2 is YYREEE (reference sequence). The CDR3: CASSLGAGDGNTIYF. In DNA, the CDR3 is TGTGCCAGCAGCCTCGGGGCAGGGGATGGAAACACCATATATTTT.

This clone was recorded only once. The chain recombines TRBV30 with TRBJ2-1; TRBD2 matches at 14 bases. The V and J ends lost 2 bases and 6 bases, in that order; junction bases with no gene match: 12. The CDR3 spans 18 residues. Germline V gives CDR1 GTSNPN, CDR2 SVGIG (reference sequence). Here the CDR3 DNA reads TGTGCCTGGAGTCAGCCGGGACTAGCGGGAGCCTTCGGCAATGAGCAGTTCTTC. It codes for CAWSQPGLAGAFGNEQFF.

This clone was seen more than once but under ten times. V usage is TRBV19 and J usage is TRBJ1-1; no clear D. Trimming removed 5 bases from V and 1 base from J, with 17 bases in between. CDR3 length: 16 amino acids. Germline loops: CDR1 LNHDA, CDR2 SQIVND (reference sequence). This chain's CDR3 is CASSHPAAAKNTEAFF. CDR3 bases: TGTGCCAGTAGTCACCCGGCGGCAGCGAAGAACACTGAAGCTTTCTTT.